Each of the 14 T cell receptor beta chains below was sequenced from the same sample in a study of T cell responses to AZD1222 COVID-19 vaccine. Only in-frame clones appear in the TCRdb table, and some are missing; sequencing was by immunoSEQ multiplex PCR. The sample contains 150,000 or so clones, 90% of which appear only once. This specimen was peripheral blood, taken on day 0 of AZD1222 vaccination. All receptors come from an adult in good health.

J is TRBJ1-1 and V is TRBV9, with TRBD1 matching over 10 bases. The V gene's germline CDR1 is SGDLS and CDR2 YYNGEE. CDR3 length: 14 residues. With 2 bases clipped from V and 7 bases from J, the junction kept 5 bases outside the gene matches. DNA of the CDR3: TGTGCCAGCAGCGTCCGGGACAGGGGCTATGAAGCTTTCTTT. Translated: CASSVRDRGYEAFF.

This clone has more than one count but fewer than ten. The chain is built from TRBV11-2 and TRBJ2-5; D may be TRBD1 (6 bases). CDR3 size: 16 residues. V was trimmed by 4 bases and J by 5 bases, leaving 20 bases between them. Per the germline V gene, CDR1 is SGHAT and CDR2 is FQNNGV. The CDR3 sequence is CASSSQGGFKRETQYF. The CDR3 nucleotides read TGTGCCAGCAGCTCTCAAGGGGGTTTTAAGAGGGAGACCCAGTACTTC.

The CDR3 DNA reads as TGTGCTACGCAGGACAGGGAGGCTCAGCCCCAGCATTTT. It specifies CATQDREAQPQHF. V gene TRBV6-5 combines with J gene TRBJ1-5; TRBD1 matches 8 bases. CDR3 size: 13 residues. Germline assignment: CDR1 MNHEY and CDR2 SVGAGI.

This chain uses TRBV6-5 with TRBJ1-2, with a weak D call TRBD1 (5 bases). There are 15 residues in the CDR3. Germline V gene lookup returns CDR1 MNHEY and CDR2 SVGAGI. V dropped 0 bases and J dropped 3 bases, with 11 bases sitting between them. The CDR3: CASSYSIGGDYGYTF. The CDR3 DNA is TGTGCCAGCAGTTACTCGATTGGGGGTGACTATGGCTACACCTTC.

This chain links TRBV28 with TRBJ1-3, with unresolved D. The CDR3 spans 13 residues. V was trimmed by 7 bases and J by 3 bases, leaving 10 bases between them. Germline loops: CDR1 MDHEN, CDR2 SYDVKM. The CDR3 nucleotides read TGTGCCAGCACTCTAAGGGATGGAAACACCATATATTTT. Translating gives CASTLRDGNTIYF.

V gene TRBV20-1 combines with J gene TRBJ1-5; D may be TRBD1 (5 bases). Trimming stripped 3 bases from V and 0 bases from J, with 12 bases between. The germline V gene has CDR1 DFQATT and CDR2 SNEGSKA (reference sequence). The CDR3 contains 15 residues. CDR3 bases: TGCAGTGCTAGTCCCGACAGAGATAGCAATCAGCCCCAGCATTTT. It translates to CSASPDRDSNQPQHF.

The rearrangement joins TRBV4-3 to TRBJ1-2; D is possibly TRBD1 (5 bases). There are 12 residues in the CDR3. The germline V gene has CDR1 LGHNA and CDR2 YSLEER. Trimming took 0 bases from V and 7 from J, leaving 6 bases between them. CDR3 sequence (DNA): TGCGCCAGCAGCCAAGATGGGGGTGGCTACACCTTC. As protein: CASSQDGGGYTF.

CDR3 region: CASSFRQNSGNTIYF. Written as DNA, the CDR3 is TGTGCCAGCAGCTTCCGACAGAACTCTGGAAACACCATATATTTT. V usage is TRBV7-2 and J usage is TRBJ1-3; TRBD1 is a possible D gene (5 bases). V lost 3 bases, J lost 0 bases, and 9 bases lay in between. The CDR3 is made up of 15 amino acids. Germline CDR1 is SGHTA and CDR2 is FQGNSA. The whole variable domain, remainder taken from reference TRBV7-2 and TRBJ1-3, is GAGVSQSPSNKVTEKGKDVELRCDPISGHTALYWYRQSLGQGLEFLIYFQGNSAPDKSGLPSDRFSAERTGGSVSTLTIQRTQQEDSAVYLCASSFRQNSGNTIYFGEGSWLTVV.

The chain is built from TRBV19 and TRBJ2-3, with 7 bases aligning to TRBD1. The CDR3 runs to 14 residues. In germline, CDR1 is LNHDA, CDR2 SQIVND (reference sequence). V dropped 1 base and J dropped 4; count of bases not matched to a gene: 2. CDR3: CASSIGTGSDTQYF. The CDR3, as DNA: TGTGCCAGTAGTATAGGGACAGGATCAGATACGCAGTATTTT.

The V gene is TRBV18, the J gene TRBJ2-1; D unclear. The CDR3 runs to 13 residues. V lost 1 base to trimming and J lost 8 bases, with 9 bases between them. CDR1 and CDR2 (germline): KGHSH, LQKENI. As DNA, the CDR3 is TGTGCCAGCTCACCACGGGTCGCCTATGAGCAGTTCTTC. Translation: CASSPRVAYEQFF.

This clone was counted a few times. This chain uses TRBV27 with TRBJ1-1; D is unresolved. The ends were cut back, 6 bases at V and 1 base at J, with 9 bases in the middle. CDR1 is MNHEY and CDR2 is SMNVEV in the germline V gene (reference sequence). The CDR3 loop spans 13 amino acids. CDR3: CASRERSNTEAFF. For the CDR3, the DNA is TGTGCCAGCAGGGAGAGATCGAACACTGAAGCTTTCTTT.

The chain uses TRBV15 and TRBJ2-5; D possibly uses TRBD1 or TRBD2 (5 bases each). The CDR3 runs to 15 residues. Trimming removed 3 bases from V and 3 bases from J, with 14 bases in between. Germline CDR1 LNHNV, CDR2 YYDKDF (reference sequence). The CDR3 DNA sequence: TGTGCCACCAGCAGCAGAGGGGTGGGAGAAGAGACCCAGTACTTC. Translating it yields CATSSRGVGEETQYF.

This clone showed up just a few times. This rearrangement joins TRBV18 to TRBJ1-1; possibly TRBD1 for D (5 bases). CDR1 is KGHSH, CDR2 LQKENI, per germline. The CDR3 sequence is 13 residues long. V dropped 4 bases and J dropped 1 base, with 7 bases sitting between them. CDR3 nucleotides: TGTGCCAGCTCACGGGACGAGAACACTGAAGCTTTCTTT. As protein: CASSRDENTEAFF.

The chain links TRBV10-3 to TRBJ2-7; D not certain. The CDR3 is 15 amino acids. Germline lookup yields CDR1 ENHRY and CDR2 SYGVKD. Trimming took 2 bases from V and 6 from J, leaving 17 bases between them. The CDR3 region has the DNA TGTGCCATCAGTGAGGACCCCCTTACCGGTCCCGAGCAGTACTTC. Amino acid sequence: CAISEDPLTGPEQYF.